Below are 28 T cell receptor beta chains sequenced from a single sample in a study of T-cell memory formation after mild COVID-19. MiXCR was run by TCRdb on the 5' RACE reads, yielding one entry per CDR3 protein. The sample shows 450,000 or so distinct CDR3 sequences, roughly 23% of them seen only once. The sequenced sample consisted of PBMCs or a T cell subset sorted from them (not recorded which). The receptor set was obtained from an adult woman who had mild COVID-19 (a few samples of this study predate the infection). Cell type and time point are not known.

This clonotype was picked up a small number of times. This sequence joins TRBV7-9 and TRBJ1-2; unclear D gene. The CDR3 is made up of 13 amino acids. The germline V gene has CDR1 SEHNR and CDR2 FQNEAQ (reference sequence). Trimming pared 5 bases from V and 7 bases from J, leaving 14 bases between. The CDR3 DNA reads TGTGCCAGCAGCCCGGGGTTTTGGGCTGGCTACACCTTC. This gives the protein CASSPGFWAGYTF.

This sequence joins TRBV4-2 and TRBJ1-2; D may be TRBD1 (5 bases). Germline values: CDR1 LGHNA, CDR2 YNFKEQ. The V end was cut by 4 bases, the J end by 8 bases, with 17 bases between. This CDR3 has 14 amino acids. This CDR3 reads CASSRYGAADGYTF. The CDR3 DNA reads as TGTGCCAGCAGCCGGTATGGGGCAGCGGACGGCTACACCTTC.

This clonotype appeared many times. The rearrangement uses TRBV5-1 and TRBJ2-5, with TRBD1 identical over 8 bases. Germline CDR1 and CDR2: SGHRS and YFSETQ. With V trimmed by 4 bases and J by 5 bases, 4 bases remained unmatched. The CDR3 has 13 residues. CDR3 DNA sequence: TGCGCCAGCAGCCAGGGGGCGCGGGAGACCCAGTACTTC. Protein sequence: CASSQGARETQYF.

At least ten counts were recorded for this clonotype. This chain joins TRBV6-2 or TRBV6-3 and TRBJ2-6; 8 bases are a match to TRBD1. Per the germline V gene, CDR1 is MNHEY and CDR2 is SVGEGT. The CDR3 has 18 amino acids. The J segment lost 2 bases and the V segment lost 6 bases, leaving 12 bases of the junction unmatched. The CDR3 loop is CASSTARKTGAGANVLTF. For the CDR3, the DNA is TGTGCCAGCAGCACAGCGAGAAAGACAGGGGCTGGGGCCAACGTCCTGACTTTC.

The J gene is TRBJ1-5, the V gene TRBV18; D gene ambiguous. Germline-derived CDR1 and CDR2 are KGHSH and LQKENI. The V and J ends lost 3 bases and 4 bases respectively, with 10 bases between them. CDR3 length: 14 amino acids. CDR3 residues: CASSPTKKNQPQHF. In DNA form, the CDR3 reads TGTGCCAGCTCACCGACCAAGAAGAATCAGCCCCAGCATTTT.

V is TRBV9 and J is TRBJ1-6; D is perhaps TRBD1 (5 bases). Deletions cut 2 bases from V and 10 bases from J, with 10 bases between. Germline V gives CDR1 SGDLS, CDR2 YYNGEE. CDR3 length equals 13 residues. The CDR3 is CASSVGVESPLHF. CDR3 nucleotides: TGTGCCAGCAGCGTGGGGGTTGAATCACCCCTCCACTTT.

This clonotype has ten or more counts. This chain uses TRBV28 with TRBJ2-6; TRBD1 might be the D (8 bases). Trimming cost V 2 bases and J 4 bases, with 18 bases left between them. From germline, CDR1 is MDHEN and CDR2 SYDVKM. The CDR3 loop spans 18 amino acids. The CDR3 loop reads CASSLGTGGEIGANVLTF. CDR3 bases: TGTGCCAGCAGTTTAGGCACAGGGGGGGAGATCGGGGCCAACGTCCTGACTTTC.

V usage is TRBV18 and J usage is TRBJ1-1, with no clear D. The CDR3 has 16 residues. The V end was cut by 2 bases, the J end by 1 base, with 14 bases between. The V gene's germline CDR1 is KGHSH and CDR2 LQKENI. The CDR3 reads CASSPSDARGNTEAFF. The CDR3 DNA reads TGTGCCAGCTCACCATCGGACGCTCGTGGGAACACTGAAGCTTTCTTT.

This chain uses TRBV24-1 with TRBJ1-5; weak D call: TRBD1 (6 bases). Germline CDR1 KGHDR, CDR2 SFDVKD. There are 15 residues in the CDR3. The ends were cut back, 7 bases at V and 5 bases at J, with 17 bases in the middle. This CDR3 reads CATSPRGRGHQPQHF. The CDR3 nucleotides read TGTGCCACCAGCCCCCGGGGCAGGGGTCATCAGCCCCAGCATTTT.

This clonotype appeared a few times. V gene TRBV12-3 or TRBV12-4 combines with J gene TRBJ2-7; no clear D. V was clipped by 7 bases and J by 5 bases, with 12 bases between them. The CDR3 has 12 residues. The chain's CDR3 is CASTSLMHEQYF. DNA for the CDR3: TGTGCCAGCACCAGTTTGATGCACGAGCAGTACTTC.

This clonotype was found a few times. The chain carries TRBV7-6 and TRBJ1-2, with no clear D. The CDR3 extends over 12 amino acids. V shed 6 bases and J shed 7 bases, with 12 bases lying between them. Germline-derived CDR1 and CDR2 are SGHVS and FNYEAQ. CDR3 in DNA: TGTGCCAGCAGAAGTAGTAACAGTGGCTACACCTTC. Protein: CASRSSNSGYTF. The full variable domain, with the rest looked up from reference TRBV7-6 and TRBJ1-2, is GAGVSQSPRYKVTKRGQDVALRCDPISGHVSLYWYRQALGQGPEFLTYFNYEAQQDKSGLPNDRFSAERPEGSISTLTIQRTEQRDSAMYRCASRSSNSGYTFGSGTRLTVV.

The chain has TRBV5-1 and TRBJ2-7; D could derive from TRBD1 or TRBD2 (5 bases each). The CDR3 covers 15 residues. Trimming shortened V by 1 base and J by 2 bases, and 13 bases separated the two germline ends. CDR1 SGHRS and CDR2 YFSETQ come from the germline V gene. For the CDR3, the DNA is TGCGCCAGCAGCTTGTATGGGACCGCTACCTACGAGCAGTACTTC. It specifies CASSLYGTATYEQYF.

This clonotype was observed once. The chain recombines TRBV11-3 with TRBJ2-5, with D hard to call. The V and J ends lost 5 bases and 2 bases respectively, with 6 bases between them. Germline CDR1 and CDR2: SGHNT and YENEEA. The CDR3 is made up of 12 amino acids. CDR3 region: CASSNLQETQYF. DNA of the CDR3: TGTGCCAGCAGCAATCTTCAAGAGACCCAGTACTTC.

This sequence joins TRBV28 and TRBJ2-7; D perhaps matches TRBD1 (6 bases). Deletions cut 6 bases from V and 0 bases from J, with 21 bases between. The CDR3 is 17 residues long. CDR1 is MDHEN, CDR2 SYDVKM, per germline. The CDR3 protein is CASRPSTSRTVSYEQYF. The CDR3 DNA reads as TGTGCCAGCAGACCGTCCACCAGCAGGACAGTCTCCTACGAGCAGTACTTC.

The chain links TRBV20-1 to TRBJ2-7, with no clear D. Germline V gene lookup returns CDR1 DFQATT and CDR2 SNEGSKA (reference sequence). This CDR3 contains 12 residues. Trimming removed 3 bases at V and 0 bases at J, with 6 bases between. DNA of the CDR3: TGCAGTGCTAGGGAGATCTCCTACGAGCAGTACTTC. Translating gives CSAREISYEQYF.

The genes are TRBV11-2 and TRBJ2-1; possible D gene TRBD1, 6 bases. The V gene's germline CDR1 is SGHAT and CDR2 FQNNGV. Trimming cost V 2 bases and J 8 bases, with 16 bases left between them. This CDR3 region has 15 residues. The CDR3 is CASSLWGQRWDEQFF. DNA for the CDR3: TGTGCCAGCAGCTTATGGGGACAACGGTGGGATGAGCAGTTCTTC.

This clonotype was counted a few times. The V gene is TRBV11-2, the J gene TRBJ2-3; D is possibly TRBD2 (6 bases). Germline lookup yields CDR1 SGHAT and CDR2 FQNNGV. This CDR3 is built from 16 residues. Trimming stripped 5 bases from V and 6 bases from J, with 21 bases between. CDR3 nucleotide sequence: TGTGCCAGCAGCCAGTACCGGGACTTCATTGACGATACGCAGTATTTT. Protein product: CASSQYRDFIDDTQYF.

This clonotype has only a few counts. J is TRBJ2-7 and V is TRBV6-5; 11 bases fit TRBD1. The CDR3 extends over 13 amino acids. Germline loops: CDR1 MNHEY, CDR2 SVGAGI. V was pared by 7 bases and J by 6 bases, with 5 bases of the junction left unmatched. The CDR3 bases are TGTGCCAGCACCTCGGGACAGGGGGGCGAGCAGTACTTC. Amino acids: CASTSGQGGEQYF.

The chain uses TRBV7-9 and TRBJ2-5; no definite D call. This CDR3 has 9 residues. Looked up from germline, CDR1 is SEHNR and CDR2 is FQNEAQ (reference sequence). V lost 10 bases and J 5 bases, leaving 5 bases between the germline ends. The CDR3 here is CATEETQYF. For the CDR3, the DNA is TGTGCCACAGAGGAGACCCAGTACTTC.

The chain joins TRBV28 to TRBJ2-3; no clear D. The V end lost 5 bases, the J end lost 0 bases, and 18 bases lay between the germline ends. Germline assignment: CDR1 MDHEN and CDR2 SYDVKM. This CDR3 spans 17 amino acids. The CDR3 DNA is TGTGCCAGCAGTCCCTACACAAGGGCCTCTAGCACAGATACGCAGTATTTT. Amino acid sequence: CASSPYTRASSTDTQYF.

This clonotype was seen more than once but under ten times. The rearrangement joins TRBV29-1 to TRBJ2-7; the match to TRBD2 covers 9 bases. The CDR3 totals 13 residues. Unmatched junction bases numbered 7, after V lost 5 bases and J lost 5 bases. Germline V gene sequence: CDR1 SQVTM, CDR2 ANQGSEA. The CDR3 DNA reads TGCAGCGTTAGCGGGACTAGCACTAACGAGCAGTACTTC. Residues: CSVSGTSTNEQYF.

About this clonotype: This may arise from a read error, as a much more abundant clone is one base away. No conserved phenylalanine or tryptophan ends this CDR3, so it is likely a read error. This chain joins TRBV11-2 and TRBJ2-5; D call uncertain. The CDR3 has 12 residues. Trimming shortened V by 5 bases and J by 5 bases, and 9 bases separated the two germline ends. Germline values: CDR1 SGHAT, CDR2 FQNNGV. CDR3 protein: CASSADGETQYL. CDR3 nucleotide sequence: TGTGCCAGCAGCGCAGATGGGGAGACCCAGTACTTA.

The genes are TRBV7-9 and TRBJ1-1, with D uncertain. Trimming shortened V by 5 bases and J by 4 bases, and 11 bases separated the two germline ends. The germline CDR1 and CDR2 sequences are SEHNR and FQNEAQ (reference sequence). This CDR3 is 13 amino acids long. CDR3 in DNA: TGTGCCAGCAGCCCCCCATGGGGCACTGAAGCTTTCTTT. It codes for CASSPPWGTEAFF.

J is TRBJ1-2 and V is TRBV7-6; D is undetermined. The CDR3 length is 13 residues. V dropped 8 bases and J dropped 4 bases, with 14 bases sitting between them. Germline V CDR1 and CDR2: SGHVS, FNYEAQ. CDR3 residues: CASGSPASYGYTF. The CDR3 DNA follows: TGTGCCAGCGGCAGCCCTGCAAGCTATGGCTACACCTTC. The variable domain in full, completed from reference TRBV7-6 and TRBJ1-2, reads GAGVSQSPRYKVTKRGQDVALRCDPISGHVSLYWYRQALGQGPEFLTYFNYEAQQDKSGLPNDRFSAERPEGSISTLTIQRTEQRDSAMYRCASGSPASYGYTFGSGTRLTVV.

The gene calls are TRBV5-6 and TRBJ2-2, with D possibly being TRBD1 or TRBD2 (5 bases each). V gave up 4 bases and J gave up 1 base, with 14 bases separating them. Germline lookup yields CDR1 SGHDT and CDR2 YYEEEE. The CDR3 spans 16 residues. The CDR3 region is CASSLRGRGNTGELFF. Here the CDR3 DNA reads TGTGCCAGCAGCCTTCGGGGTAGGGGGAACACCGGGGAGCTGTTTTTT.

This clonotype was counted a few times. The V and J genes are TRBV14 and TRBJ2-5, with 7 positions matching TRBD1. This CDR3 has 18 amino acids. Unmatched junction bases numbered 16, after V lost 2 bases and J lost 4 bases. Germline V gene lookup returns CDR1 SGHDN and CDR2 FVKESK. The DNA of the CDR3 is TGTGCCAGCAGCCAACAATTCAGGGACAGTAGGCTGGGAGAGACCCAGTACTTC. Protein product: CASSQQFRDSRLGETQYF.

The chain combines TRBV5-1 with TRBJ1-3, with no clear D. V was shortened by 0 bases and J by 0 bases, with 10 bases between the two germline ends. This CDR3 contains 16 residues. Germline values: CDR1 SGHRS, CDR2 YFSETQ. DNA of the CDR3: TGCGCCAGCAGCTTGGCTCCAGACCTCTCTGGAAACACCATATATTTT. Translated, it gives CASSLAPDLSGNTIYF. The full variable domain, with the rest looked up from reference TRBV5-1 and TRBJ1-3, is KAGVTQTPRYLIKTRGQQVTLSCSPISGHRSVSWYQQTPGQGLQFLFEYFSETQRNKGNFPGRFSGRQFSNSRSEMNVSTLELGDSALYLCASSLAPDLSGNTIYFGEGSWLTVV.

The chain combines TRBV5-4 with TRBJ2-3, with TRBD2 identical over 11 bases. Germline lookup yields CDR1 SGHNT and CDR2 YYREEE (reference sequence). This CDR3 region has 15 residues. The trim removed 3 bases at V and 4 bases at J, leaving 4 bases unmatched. The DNA of the CDR3 is TGTGCCAGCAGCTCCGGACTAGCGGGCGCAGATACGCAGTATTTT. The encoded protein is CASSSGLAGADTQYF.